This T cell receptor (beta chain) was obtained from a study of T cell responses to AZD1222 COVID-19 vaccine. Broader study findings: CD4 TCRs associated with vaccination spanned spike, dominating at 160-218 and 743-854.

For this clone: Its antigen remains unidentified.

Some clones are missing from TCRdb's copy, which holds only in-frame ones; the method was immunoSEQ multiplex PCR. The sample holds around 99,000 clones, roughly 92% seen once. Trimming cost V 3 bases and J 7 bases, with 18 bases left between them. This CDR3 is 15 amino acids long. Germline lookup yields CDR1 SGHAT and CDR2 FQNNGV. Sequencing was performed on peripheral blood, taken on day 0 of AZD1222 vaccination. The chain has TRBV11-2 and TRBJ2-5; TRBD1 might be the D (6 bases). The receptor was derived from an adult in good health. The CDR3 DNA is TGTGCCAGCAGCTTGACAGGTTCGAAGGAAGGGACCCAGTACTTC. This translates into CASSLTGSKEGTQYF.